These 21 T cell receptor beta chains were sequenced from one sample in a study of T-cell reconstitution after alpha-beta-depleted transplantation in children (dated by TCRdb to 2016 to 2017). Libraries were prepared through PCR. Sequenced using an Illumina HiSeq 2500. Molecular barcoding was employed in the preparation of TCR libraries, with unique molecular identifiers being used to normalize TCRbeta repertoire quantification. TCRdb handled the public reads itself, with Q25 trimming in fastp and clone calling in MiXCR, and kept productive beta chains. Rows are combined by CDR3 protein, so each entry shows the most common genes and DNA. The sample table shows more than 75,000 distinct CDR3 sequences, and more than 20% are seen once. About a fifth of the sample lies in the top ten. Explained via the paper, the treatment or condition label denotes: allogeneic hematopoietic cell transplantation with graft depleted of TCRalphabeta T cells and CD19 B cells.

This sample comprised PBMCs, obtained before TCRalphabeta/CD19-depleted stem cell transplant. Source of these receptors: a boy aged 2 to 9 with acute lymphoblastic leukemia, due to receive a stem cell transplant.

A remark on this clonotype: Possible read error: a much larger clone is one base away. The chain links TRBV7-8 to TRBJ1-5; D perhaps matches TRBD1 (5 bases). The CDR3 is made up of 17 amino acids. CDR1 SGHVS and CDR2 FQNEAQ come from the germline V gene. CDR3 protein: CASSYSRSGGSNRPQHF. The CDR3 nucleotides are TGTGCCAGCAGCTATAGTAGATCCGGGGGTAGCAATCGGCCCCAGCATTTT.

The gene calls are TRBV5-1 and TRBJ2-3, with D perhaps matching TRBD2 (6 bases). This CDR3 comprises 11 residues. Germline V gives CDR1 SGHRS, CDR2 YFSETQ. The ends were cut back, 7 bases at V and 7 bases at J, with 10 bases in the middle. This CDR3 reads CASGLSNTQYF. CDR3 DNA sequence: TGCGCCAGCGGACTATCTAATACGCAGTATTTT.

This clonotype was counted only a few times. V gene TRBV28 combines with J gene TRBJ2-4, with 7 bases fitting TRBD1. The CDR3 spans 14 residues. The V segment lost 5 bases and the J segment 2 bases; nucleotides outside the gene matches: 3. Looked up from germline, CDR1 is MDHEN and CDR2 is SYDVKM. CDR3 in DNA: TGTGCCAGCAGTGGGGACAGTCCCAAAAACATTCAGTACTTC. Translating it yields CASSGDSPKNIQYF.

This clonotype has just a few counts. The rearrangement uses TRBV5-1 and TRBJ1-1; 8 nucleotides match TRBD1. With V trimmed by 0 bases and J by 3 bases, 4 bases remained unmatched. The CDR3 is 15 residues long. Germline V gene lookup returns CDR1 SGHRS and CDR2 YFSETQ. CDR3 region: CASSLGQGAYTEAFF. The CDR3 nucleotides read TGCGCCAGCAGCTTGGGGCAGGGGGCCTACACTGAAGCTTTCTTT.

The CDR3 DNA follows: TGCGCCAGCAGCCGAAAACAGGGAAGCAATCAGCCCCAGCATTTT. Translated: CASSRKQGSNQPQHF. The chain links TRBV4-1 to TRBJ1-5, with D perhaps matching TRBD1 (6 bases). V was shortened by 4 bases and J by 1 base, with 11 bases between the two germline ends. The germline CDR1 and CDR2 sequences are MGHRA and YSYEKL. The CDR3 covers 15 residues.

This clonotype occurred a few times. The chain couples TRBV28 to TRBJ2-1; TRBD2 is a possible D gene (5 bases). The CDR3 is 15 amino acids. The ends were cut back, 2 bases at V and 4 bases at J, with 12 bases in the middle. Germline V gives CDR1 MDHEN, CDR2 SYDVKM. CDR3 nucleotides: TGTGCCAGCAGTTTAAGGCTGCGGACTTACAATGAGCAGTTCTTC. It encodes CASSLRLRTYNEQFF.

This clonotype was counted only a few times. The chain employs TRBV7-2 and TRBJ2-3; tentatively, D is TRBD2 (5 bases). V was pared by 3 bases and J by 6 bases, with 13 bases between. Germline CDR1 and CDR2: SGHTA and FQGNSA. The CDR3 length is 14 residues. In nucleotides, the CDR3 is TGTGCCAGCAGCTTTGCCCAACTAGGGGATACGCAGTATTTT. Translated: CASSFAQLGDTQYF.

This sequence joins TRBV11-1 and TRBJ2-7; 7 bases align to TRBD1. Per the germline V gene, CDR1 is SGHAT and CDR2 is FQDESV (reference sequence). This CDR3 comprises 16 residues. V lost 8 bases and J lost 4; bases outside the gene matches: 17. CDR3 region: CASGHRGSTQMYEQYF. The CDR3 DNA reads TGTGCCAGCGGCCACAGGGGCTCTACTCAGATGTACGAGCAGTACTTC. Full variable domain (missing parts from reference TRBV11-1 and TRBJ2-7): EAEVAQSPRYKITEKSQAVAFWCDPISGHATLYWYRQILGQGPELLVQFQDESVVDDSQLPKDRFSAERLKGVDSTLKIQPAELGDSAMYLCASGHRGSTQMYEQYFGPGTRLTVT.

The chain carries TRBV6-6 and TRBJ2-5; no firm D call. Between the trimmed V and J ends, which lost 7 bases and 5 bases, there was a span of 8 bases. Germline V lookup: CDR1 MNHNY, CDR2 SVGAGI (reference sequence). There are 11 residues in the CDR3. In DNA form, the CDR3 reads TGTGCCAGCACCCTCGTCGAGACCCAGTACTTC. It translates to CASTLVETQYF.

The rearrangement links TRBV6-5 to TRBJ1-1; 8 bases line up with TRBD1. The CDR3 covers 15 residues. With V trimmed by 2 bases and J by 3 bases, 5 bases remained unmatched. The germline gives CDR1 MNHEY, CDR2 SVGAGI. CDR3 sequence: CASSYAPDRDTEAFF. The CDR3 coding sequence is TGTGCCAGCAGTTACGCCCCGGACAGGGACACTGAAGCTTTCTTT.

The chain combines TRBV7-9 with TRBJ1-1, with 9 nucleotides matching TRBD1. Germline lookup yields CDR1 SEHNR and CDR2 FQNEAQ (reference sequence). V was pared by 4 bases and J by 6 bases, with 12 bases of the junction left unmatched. The CDR3 is 16 residues long. CDR3 loop: CASSSDTWDRVAEAFF. CDR3 bases: TGTGCCAGCAGCTCTGATACGTGGGACAGGGTTGCTGAAGCTTTCTTT.

The V gene is TRBV4-3, the J gene TRBJ2-1; D ambiguous. The CDR3 covers 14 residues. Germline CDR1 LGHNA, CDR2 YSLEER. Trimming removed 1 base from V and 2 bases from J, with 6 bases in between. In DNA, the CDR3 is TGCGCCAGCAGCCAAGCGTGGGCCTACAATGAGCAGTTCTTC. Amino acids: CASSQAWAYNEQFF.

This clonotype was picked up a small number of times. The chain joins TRBV11-1 to TRBJ2-3; TRBD2 matches 15 bases. Germline CDR1 reads SGHAT; CDR2 reads FQDESV (reference sequence). The ends lost 4 bases at V and 4 bases at J; junction bases unmatched: 9. The CDR3 extends over 18 amino acids. CDR3 coding DNA: TGTGCCAGCAGCTCCGGACTAGCGGGAGGGCCAATTTCAGATACGCAGTATTTT. This sequence encodes CASSSGLAGGPISDTQYF. Complete variable domain (other parts from reference TRBV11-1 and TRBJ2-3): EAEVAQSPRYKITEKSQAVAFWCDPISGHATLYWYRQILGQGPELLVQFQDESVVDDSQLPKDRFSAERLKGVDSTLKIQPAELGDSAMYLCASSSGLAGGPISDTQYFGPGTRLTVL.

The genes are TRBV7-9 and TRBJ2-5; tentatively, D is TRBD1 or TRBD2 (5 bases each). Germline V gene lookup returns CDR1 SEHNR and CDR2 FQNEAQ (reference sequence). V gave up 4 bases and J gave up 0 bases, with 12 bases separating them. The CDR3 consists of 15 residues. CDR3 region: CASSSSGRNQETQYF. The CDR3 DNA reads TGTGCCAGCAGCTCTTCGGGACGGAACCAAGAGACCCAGTACTTC.

This clonotype was detected a few times. The rearrangement uses TRBV28 and TRBJ2-7; TRBD2 agrees at 11 bases. The CDR3 is 14 amino acids. Germline V CDR1 and CDR2: MDHEN, SYDVKM. Trimming at V came to 4 bases and at J to 5 bases, leaving 4 bases not matched to a gene. In nucleotides, the CDR3 is TGTGCCAGCAGTTCTAGCGGGAGGCTCAACGAGCAGTACTTC. Protein: CASSSSGRLNEQYF. Variable domain in full (rest from reference TRBV28 and TRBJ2-7): DVKVTQSSRYLVKRTGEKVFLECVQDMDHENMFWYRQDPGLGLRLIYFSYDVKMKEKGDIPEGYSVSREKKERFSLILESASTNQTSMYLCASSSSGRLNEQYFGPGTRLTVT.

This clonotype has a handful of counts. V and J are TRBV11-2 and TRBJ1-5; D remains ambiguous. Germline CDR1 reads SGHAT; CDR2 reads FQNNGV. The CDR3 runs 17 residues. The V gene lost 1 base and the J gene lost 3 bases, with 16 bases spanning the gap. CDR3 amino acids: CASSLAMSGIDNQPQHF. Here the CDR3 DNA reads TGTGCCAGCAGCTTAGCTATGTCGGGTATTGACAATCAGCCCCAGCATTTT.

V is TRBV12-3 or TRBV12-4 and J is TRBJ2-7; D is ambiguous. V lost 5 bases and J 0 bases, leaving 11 bases between the germline ends. The CDR3 is 14 residues long. The CDR3 is CASSPGRLSYEQYF. The CDR3 nucleotides read TGTGCCAGCAGTCCCGGACGGCTCTCCTACGAGCAGTACTTC.

This clonotype appeared a few times. CDR3 DNA sequence: TGCGCCAGCAGCTGGACGGAAATTGACTCGCAGTTCTTC. This codes for CASSWTEIDSQFF. The rearrangement joins TRBV5-1 to TRBJ2-1; D is unresolved. The CDR3 is 13 amino acids. CDR1 and CDR2 from the germline V gene are SGHRS and YFSETQ. V was trimmed by 3 bases and J by 12 bases, leaving 16 bases between them. The full variable domain, completed using reference TRBV5-1 and TRBJ2-1, is KAGVTQTPRYLIKTRGQQVTLSCSPISGHRSVSWYQQTPGQGLQFLFEYFSETQRNKGNFPGRFSGRQFSNSRSEMNVSTLELGDSALYLCASSWTEIDSQFFGPGTRLTVL.

This clonotype was recorded at least ten times. The junction and the germline gene differ at one end; a read error may be behind it. The chain carries TRBV12-3 or TRBV12-4 and TRBJ2-3; D is perhaps TRBD2 (6 bases). The CDR3 contains 12 residues. In nucleotides, the CDR3 is TGCGCCAGCAGCTTGGGAGGAGATACGCAGTATTTT. Translation gives CASSLGGDTQYF.

The table lists this clonotype with a few counts. This chain links TRBV18 with TRBJ2-4; 11 positions agree with TRBD2. The CDR3 is made up of 15 amino acids. Germline CDR1 and CDR2: KGHSH and LQKENI. V was clipped by 6 bases and J by 2 bases; unmatched bases: 3. The CDR3 loop is CASSPTSGTKNIQYF. For the CDR3, the DNA is TGTGCCAGCTCCCCGACTAGCGGGACCAAAAACATTCAGTACTTC.

The V call is TRBV12-3 or TRBV12-4, the J call TRBJ2-5, with D perhaps TRBD1 (6 bases). The CDR3 length is 16 residues. The germline V and J ends were trimmed by 3 bases and 1 base, with 15 bases remaining between them. The CDR3 sequence: CASSFSTGGVQETQYF. The CDR3 DNA reads as TGTGCCAGCAGTTTCTCGACAGGAGGAGTCCAAGAGACCCAGTACTTC.